The sequence of this T cell receptor (beta chain) was determined in a study of siplizumab effects on memory and regulatory T cells. Germline V gene lookup returns CDR1 SGHDN and CDR2 FVKESK. V was shortened by 1 base and J by 4 bases, with 10 bases between the two germline ends. The CDR3 is 14 amino acids. The method was immunoSEQ multiplex PCR; TCRdb's version includes in-frame clones alone and lacks a portion of them. Of roughly 100,000 clones in the sample, 85% to 95% were seen once. This receptor was identified in a human donor in good health. The sample comprised CD4+ T cells sorted from blood. V is TRBV14 and J is TRBJ1-1, with D maybe TRBD1 (5 bases). DNA for the CDR3: TGTGCCAGCAGCCAAGTAATGGGGGGCACTGAAGCTTTCTTT. The encoded protein is CASSQVMGGTEAFF.